The following is a TCR beta chain sequence with its context. No antigen is known for it. Per-nucleotide qualities are absent, and no much larger clonotype sits a single base away. The immunoSEQ v3 hsTCRB kit was used to amplify TCR beta CDR3 regions from genomic DNA through bias-controlled multiplex PCR. An Illumina NextSeq 500 was used to sequence the TCR libraries, reaching approximately 2 million read pairs at survey level or roughly 5-6.5 million at deep level. The original pipeline was this. The immunoSEQ Analyzer software assigned V, D and J genes, filtered out non-productive sequences, and reported clonality. To compare repertoires between infused TIL and blood, productive Simpson clonality was used along with the Morisita overlap index of productive TRB rearrangements. Absolute clonotype counts in blood were estimated by multiplying the lymphocyte count by the CD3+ fraction and by the productive frequency of the clone. The table was pulled from immuneACCESS by TCRdb, which kept in-frame rearrangements only. Such tables lose some clones; where checked, under half of the loss comes from unresolved V genes, and the rest has no known cause. Clonal size and the V and J genes are those of that table, whereas D and trimming came from the DNA. The sample table contains tens of thousands of clones; only one count was recorded for about 69% of them. 6% to 8.5% of the sample comes from the top ten.

The data are from a study of TIL therapy for anti-PD-1-resistant metastatic lung cancer (dated by TCRdb to the early 2020s). Regarding the complete study: Tumors were harvested before any PD-1/PD-L1 blockade; patients then received nivolumab, and those progressing received lymphodepletion, expanded TIL infusion and IL-2. Enrolled patients had a median age of 54 years (range roughly 35-85) and a median tumor PD-L1 proportion score of around 6%. Most of the cohort had lung adenocarcinoma, four tumors were EGFR-mutant and two were ALK-rearranged, and half of the patients were current or former smokers. Across the cohort, whole-exome sequencing showed a median non-synonymous tumor mutation burden of less than 1.7 mutations per megabase. Clonotypes were tracked across tumor, expanded TIL product and serial blood samples by T cell receptor beta sequencing of tumor and peripheral blood. The investigation overall reported the following: The cohort was highly selected, including more treatment-naive, never-smoker and oncogene-addicted patients than is typical, which limits generalizability. The study protocol defined all tumor marker inferences as exploratory. The baseline peripheral repertoire was partially replaced by infused TIL clonotypes, which then decayed over months, and no apparent association between persistence and response was found.

The sample's time point label, decoded: pre-treatment sample, taken before nivolumab and TIL therapy. Adults with stage 4 NSCLC were enrolled in a dual-center phase I trial from late 2017 to January 2020. The samples were drawn from an open-label, single-arm phase I trial testing tumor-infiltrating lymphocyte therapy combined with nivolumab in advanced non-small cell lung cancer. Mononuclear cells from blood collected in EDTA tubes were isolated on a Ficoll gradient and snap-frozen as pellets, and DNA was then extracted using a Qiagen mini-prep kit. CDR1 MNHNS and CDR2 SASEGT were looked up in the germline V gene. The CDR3 measures 15 amino acids from cysteine to phenylalanine. Of all the DNA, just the CDR3 is kept, 45 bases in frame from base 1. The V and J ends are trimmed by 0 bases and 3 bases, leaving 9 bases between them.

Here the chain combines TRBV6-1 and TRBJ1-5; the D gene remains uncertain. Material: blood, obtained at baseline. This sequence was found in a person aged 25 to 80 with non-small cell lung cancer. This receptor has the CDR3 CASSEAQVFNQPQHF. The DNA is as follows: TGTGCCAGCAGTGAAGCGCAGGTGTTCAATCAGCCCCAGCATTTT.